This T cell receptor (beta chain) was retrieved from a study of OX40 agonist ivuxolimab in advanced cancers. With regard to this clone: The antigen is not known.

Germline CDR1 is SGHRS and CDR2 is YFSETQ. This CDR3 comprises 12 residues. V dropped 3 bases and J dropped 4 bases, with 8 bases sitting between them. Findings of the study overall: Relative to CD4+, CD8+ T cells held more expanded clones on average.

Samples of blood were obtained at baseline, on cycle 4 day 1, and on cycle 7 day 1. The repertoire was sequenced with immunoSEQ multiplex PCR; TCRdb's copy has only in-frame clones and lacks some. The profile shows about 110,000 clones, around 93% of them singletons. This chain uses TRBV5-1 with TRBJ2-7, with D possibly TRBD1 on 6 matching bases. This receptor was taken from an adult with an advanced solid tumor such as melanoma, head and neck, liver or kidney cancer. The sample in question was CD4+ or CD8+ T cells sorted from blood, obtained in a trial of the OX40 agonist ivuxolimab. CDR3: CASSSQGYEQYF. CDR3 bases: TGCGCCAGCAGCTCCCAGGGGTACGAGCAGTACTTC.